This TCR beta chain was found in a study of T-cell memory formation after mild COVID-19 (dated by TCRdb to the early 2020s). In terms of the full investigation: TCR sequence clusters from the two donors were found to be largely donor specific. T-cell clones expanding and contracting after mild COVID-19 in a couple of donors were tracked by longitudinal TCRalpha and TCRbeta repertoire sequencing. Two young, previously healthy adult volunteers made up the cohort, one male and one female.

In this sample, this clonotype turned up a few times. The target of this receptor is not known. Base qualities are missing; no much larger clone stands one base away. For sequencing, an Illumina NovaSeq 6000 was employed. TCRalpha and TCRbeta cDNA libraries were constructed by 5'RACE with constant-segment primers, with sample barcodes and unique molecular identifiers being introduced. Trizol reagent was used to extract RNA from every sample. The libraries were amplified in two PCR steps, and the second step added a second sample barcode and Illumina TruSeq adapters. Sequencing of libraries was performed on an Illumina NovaSeq with 2 x 150 bp paired-end reads. The paper's processing steps were these. Demultiplexing of reads and collapsing into UMI-guided consensus sequences were performed with migec v1.2.7. Using mixcr v2.1.11, UMI consensuses were aligned to TRA and TRB V and J templates and then assembled into clonotypes. A clonotype was counted as expanded or contracted only if both edgeR and NoisET called the change significant, with noise models trained on biological replicates. For edgeR calls, a false discovery rate-adjusted p below 0.01 and a log2 fold-change threshold of 1 were applied. As an exploratory analysis of dynamics, max-normalized trajectories of the 1000 most abundant clonotypes were examined by PCA with hierarchical clustering. Separately sequenced CD4+ and CD8+ repertoires were used to assign a CD4 or CD8 phenotype to each responding clone. TCRdb ran its own pipeline on the public reads, namely fastp trimming at Q25 and MiXCR clone calling, and kept in-frame beta chains. Duplicate CDR3 protein sequences are folded into a single record with the most common DNA and genes. The V and J calls, along with clone size, are taken from TCRdb and not from the paper's own processing. This sample comprises under 150,000 distinct CDR3 sequences, 15% to 20% of them detected only once. The ten largest clones add up to 11% to 15% of the sample.

General conclusions and limits of the study: Whether the second-wave clones peaking on day 37 were SARS-CoV-2 specific was not confirmed. Contracting CD4+ clones were located mainly in the CM and EM memory subsets, whereas CD8+ clones were found to be enriched in EMRA. Clones contracting from day 15 to 85 had balanced CD4/CD8 phenotypes, while a second wave expanding from day 15 to 37 was biased towards CD4+. Only a couple of mild cases were covered by the study, and larger cohorts that include severe cases with pre-infection samples were considered necessary. The detection of some responding clones in pre-infection memory suggests that pre-existing cross-reactive memory T cells joined the SARS-CoV-2 response.

PBMCs were isolated by Ficoll-Paque density gradient centrifugation. V gives up 3 bases and J gives up 9 bases, and the segment between their germline ends measures 12 bases. Including cysteine and phenylalanine, the CDR3 has 12 amino acids. Left in the record is the CDR3 DNA by itself, 36 bases read in frame from the first base. Taken from the germline V gene, the CDR1 and CDR2 loops are SQVTM and ANQGSEA. The sequenced sample consisted of PBMCs or a T cell subset sorted from them (not recorded which). This sequence was found in an adult woman who had mild COVID-19 (a few samples of this study predate the infection). The sample titles of this study are shuffled in the database, so cell type and time point are left out; the donor was told from shared clones. This receptor chain uses TRBV29-1 and TRBJ2-1, with TRBD2 perhaps the D gene, on 6 matching bases. The CDR3 protein sequence reads: CSVDRDLSEQFF. Here is the DNA: TGCAGCGTTGATAGGGACTTAAGTGAGCAGTTCTTC.